These T cell receptor beta chains were read from a single sample in a study of radiotherapy plus CTLA-4 blockade in lung cancer. Assay: immunoSEQ multiplex PCR; the TCRdb copy retains only in-frame clones and omits some. Of about 99,000 clones detected, approximately 86% appear once; the ten largest clones hold 4.5% to 6%. The material sequenced was peripheral blood, taken from a patient treated with radiotherapy plus ipilimumab. All receptors derive from a human donor with non-small cell lung cancer that progressed on radiotherapy plus ipilimumab. The conserved cysteine and the conserved F or W are not part of the CDR3 here.

j_gene,v_gene,CDR3aa
TRBJ2-3,TRBV5-1,ASSSKGDTQY
TRBJ2-2,TRBV27,ASSFGLNTGELF
TRBJ2-1,TRBV5-1,ASSLDGGHNEQF
TRBJ2-7,TRBV6-1,ASSLAGPSYEQY
TRBJ2-5,TRBV28,ASTKAGGPQETQY
TRBJ1-2,TRBV19,ASRQNRDRGYT
TRBJ2-6,TRBV7-8,ASSLARRISGANVLT
TRBJ1-5,TRBV2,ASRRRGGNQPQH
TRBJ2-1,TRBV7-8,ASSLVWTSPNEQF
TRBJ2-2,TRBV9,ASSKLAANTGELF
TRBJ2-3,TRBV7-2,ASSSLGSPAGDTQY
TRBJ2-2,TRBV19,ASGRANTGELF
TRBJ2-1,TRBV7-3,ASSPSGSRVSNEQF
TRBJ2-1,TRBV6-1,ASCTRDSYNEQF
TRBJ2-3,TRBV10-2,ASSETDRAADTQY
TRBJ2-1,TRBV6-1,ASSSSGGEQF
TRBJ2-1,TRBV6-5,ASSPFSGSKDEQF
TRBJ2-2,TRBV18,ASSPPRTGEAGELF
TRBJ2-1,TRBV5-4,ASSLGLAGPYNEQF
TRBJ1-2,TRBV6-6,ASSANLGGYT
TRBJ2-2,TRBV25-1,ASSESGWAGGELF
TRBJ1-2,TRBV2,ASSLLGQNYGYT
TRBJ2-1,TRBV21-1,ASSKEEGITNEQF
TRBJ2-1,TRBV9,ASGPDRILRGDEQF
TRBJ1-1,TRBV2,ASSPGQLGNTEAF
TRBJ2-2,TRBV7-9,ASSLQGNTGELF
TRBJ1-2,TRBV6-5,ASSYEGAGGYT
TRBJ2-5,TRBV2,ASSEVGGLPGETQY
TRBJ2-7,TRBV5-1,ASSRDRRSYEQY
TRBJ2-2,TRBV7-9,ASSLGVAGAPGELF
TRBJ1-4,TRBV7-9,ASSLGQKNEKLF
TRBJ2-3,TRBV7-9,ASSYRTSTDTQY
TRBJ1-2,TRBV5-1,ASSLDGRTYGYT
TRBJ1-1,TRBV9,ASSAGFTEAF
TRBJ2-3,TRBV28,ASSTPGGGADTQY
TRBJ1-1,TRBV6-1,ASRKQGTTEAF
TRBJ2-5,TRBV27,ASHPGTGGSIETQY
TRBJ2-1,TRBV9,ASSVAVQGINEQF
TRBJ2-3,TRBV5-1,ASSRGSGSDTQY
TRBJ2-5,TRBV9,ASSEYGAGVGETQY
TRBJ1-5,TRBV11-2,ASSMRGSQPQH
TRBJ2-1,TRBV30,AWSVRGLAGGNEQF
TRBJ2-5,TRBV5-1,ASSLGLGRKTQY
TRBJ2-7,TRBV29-1,SVSRGRDEQY
TRBJ1-2,TRBV6-5,ASSPSGVGYYGYT
TRBJ2-3,TRBV2,ASSLGGTPADTQY
TRBJ2-1,TRBV9,ASSGTGTGRNEQF
TRBJ2-3,TRBV4-2,ASSQATSSSTDTQY
TRBJ2-2,TRBV9,ASSPRGGRNTGELF
TRBJ1-5,TRBV19,ASSMVAGNQPQH
TRBJ2-3,TRBV5-6,ASSLFMGSRTDTQY
TRBJ2-7,TRBV7-6,ASSFEPTGYEQY
TRBJ2-2,TRBV4-1,ASSRSPARRPGELF